The rows below give T cell receptor beta chains drawn from one sample of a study of Graves' ophthalmopathy and Graves' hyperthyroidism. TCRdb called the multiplex PCR reads again in MiXCR, with one record for every CDR3 protein. Of 1 million to 1.3 million distinct CDR3 sequences in the sample, less than 45% are singletons; the top ten hold 8.5% to 14%. Specimen: peripheral blood or thyroid tissue (not recorded which). Receptors were obtained from an adult man with Graves' hyperthyroidism. Both conserved end residues are part of each CDR3. D genes are given only for firm matches. Only part of the rows carry a size: once, few, many, or a class if the clone is expanded.

D: TRBD1
V: TRBV29-1
J: TRBJ2-7
size: NA
CDR3: CSVEQGAGTYEQYF
DNA: TGCAGCGTTGAACAGGGGGCGGGGACCTACGAGCAGTACTTC

D: TRBD1
V: TRBV5-1
J: TRBJ1-1
size: few
CDR3: CASSPTGTGFTEAFF
DNA: TGCGCCAGCAGTCCTACCGGGACAGGGTTCACTGAAGCTTTCTTT

D: NA
V: TRBV7-3
J: TRBJ1-4
size: NA
CDR3: CASSWGLGLGEKLFF
DNA: TGTGCCAGCAGTTGGGGTCTGGGGTTGGGCGAAAAACTGTTTTTT

D: TRBD1
V: TRBV10-3
J: TRBJ1-2
size: NA
CDR3: CAIRGTGGDYGYTF
DNA: TGTGCCATCAGGGGGACAGGGGGTGACTATGGCTACACCTTC

D: NA
V: TRBV15
J: TRBJ1-5
size: many
CDR3: CATSTLRVARADQPQHF
DNA: TGTGCCACCAGCACCCTCCGTGTTGCGAGGGCAGATCAGCCCCAGCATTTT

D: NA
V: TRBV14
J: TRBJ2-7
size: NA
CDR3: CASSQVSARGPYEQYF
DNA: TGTGCCAGCAGCCAAGTCTCTGCTCGGGGGCCGTACGAGCAGTACTTC

D: NA
V: TRBV10-3
J: TRBJ2-5
size: many
CDR3: CASSRTYGGMGETQYF
DNA: TGTGCCAGCAGCCGGACGTACGGCGGGATGGGAGAGACCCAGTACTTC

D: NA
V: TRBV12-3/TRBV12-4
J: TRBJ1-1
size: many
CDR3: CASAVGSNTEAFF
DNA: TGTGCCAGCGCGGTTGGGTCGAACACTGAAGCTTTCTTT

D: TRBD2
V: TRBV29-1
J: TRBJ2-2
size: NA
CDR3: CSAVGSSGSGGELFF
DNA: TGCAGCGCAGTGGGCTCTAGCGGGAGCGGAGGGGAGCTGTTTTTT

D: TRBD1
V: TRBV30
J: TRBJ1-1
size: NA
CDR3: CAWSERGRLPNTEAFF
DNA: TGTGCCTGGAGTGAGAGGGGGCGACTTCCGAACACTGAAGCTTTCTTT

D: TRBD1
V: TRBV3-1
J: TRBJ1-6
size: NA
CDR3: CASSPRQGSNSPLHF
DNA: TGTGCCAGCAGCCCGCGACAGGGGTCGAATTCACCCCTCCACTTT

D: NA
V: TRBV5-1
J: TRBJ1-3
size: NA
CDR3: CASSSSGGTTGNTIYF
DNA: TGTGCCAGCAGTTCGTCGGGGGGGACGACTGGAAACACCATATATTTT

D: NA
V: TRBV11-2
J: TRBJ2-5
size: NA
CDR3: CASSLRTETQYF
DNA: TGTGCCAGCAGCCTACGGACGGAGACCCAGTACTTC

D: TRBD1
V: TRBV10-3
J: TRBJ1-6
size: NA
CDR3: CASRKTGEVNSPLHF
DNA: TGTGCCAGCAGAAAAACAGGGGAAGTTAATTCACCCCTCCACTTT

D: TRBD1
V: TRBV7-9
J: TRBJ1-5
size: many
CDR3: CASSPITGDNQPQHF
DNA: TGTGCCAGCAGCCCGATCACAGGGGACAATCAGCCCCAGCATTTT

D: NA
V: TRBV5-1
J: TRBJ2-7
size: few
CDR3: CASSFFTPGVSFEQYF
DNA: TGCGCCAGCAGCTTCTTTACCCCAGGGGTATCTTTCGAGCAGTACTTC

D: TRBD2
V: TRBV10-3
J: TRBJ2-7
size: NA
CDR3: CATKPSGNSYEQYF
DNA: TGTGCCACCAAACCTAGCGGGAACTCCTACGAGCAGTACTTC

D: TRBD2
V: TRBV20-1
J: TRBJ2-7
size: many
CDR3: CSAILGSGALEQYF
DNA: TGCAGTGCCATCCTTGGCAGCGGGGCTCTCGAGCAGTACTTC

D: TRBD1
V: TRBV14
J: TRBJ2-7
size: NA
CDR3: CASSGRDRTFNEQYF
DNA: TGTGCCAGCAGCGGCCGGGACAGGACGTTTAACGAGCAGTACTTC

D: NA
V: TRBV6-2/TRBV6-3
J: TRBJ2-7
size: NA
CDR3: CASSSGQFYEQYF
DNA: TGTGCCAGCAGTTCCGGACAGTTCTACGAGCAGTACTTC

D: NA
V: TRBV6-2/TRBV6-3
J: TRBJ2-7
size: NA
CDR3: CASSYLGSIGSYEQYF
DNA: TGTGCCAGCAGTTACCTCGGATCGATCGGCTCCTACGAGCAGTACTTC

D: NA
V: TRBV5-1
J: TRBJ1-1
size: many
CDR3: CASSFGAGDTEAFF
DNA: TGCGCCAGCAGCTTCGGGGCCGGGGACACTGAAGCTTTCTTT

D: TRBD2
V: TRBV7-6
J: TRBJ2-5
size: many
CDR3: CASSYPSGSFQETQYF
DNA: TGTGCCAGCAGCTACCCTAGCGGGAGTTTCCAAGAGACCCAGTACTTC

D: TRBD2
V: TRBV20-1
J: TRBJ2-7
size: many
CDR3: CSAGPASGVGYEQYF
DNA: TGCAGTGCTGGGCCCGCTAGCGGGGTAGGCTACGAGCAGTACTTC

D: TRBD2
V: TRBV15
J: TRBJ2-1
size: NA
CDR3: CATQRGGEDNEQFF
DNA: TGTGCCACTCAACGGGGGGGGGAGGACAATGAGCAGTTCTTC

D: TRBD2
V: TRBV14
J: TRBJ2-7
size: once
CDR3: CASSQESGGRGEQYF
DNA: TGTGCCAGCAGCCAAGAGTCGGGGGGGCGCGGAGAGCAGTACTTC

D: NA
V: TRBV9
J: TRBJ1-1
size: many
CDR3: CASSAGHMNTEAFF
DNA: TGTGCCAGCAGCGCCGGCCACATGAACACTGAAGCTTTCTTT

D: TRBD1
V: TRBV2
J: TRBJ1-2
size: few
CDR3: CASRGPGQGIINGYTF
DNA: TGTGCCAGCAGAGGTCCTGGACAGGGGATAATTAATGGCTACACCTTC

D: TRBD1
V: TRBV11-2
J: TRBJ2-7
size: many
CDR3: CASSLAGTGGMDEQYF
DNA: TGTGCCAGCAGCTTAGCCGGGACAGGGGGGATGGACGAGCAGTACTTC

D: NA
V: TRBV7-8
J: TRBJ1-6
size: many
CDR3: CASSDLGPLHF
DNA: TGTGCCAGCAGCGACCTTGGGCCCCTCCACTTT

D: NA
V: TRBV29-1
J: TRBJ2-2
size: NA
CDR3: CSVEDTGGSTGELFF
DNA: TGCAGCGTTGAAGATACTGGGGGTAGCACCGGGGAGCTGTTTTTT

D: NA
V: TRBV3-1
J: TRBJ1-2
size: few
CDR3: CASSQSFYGYTF
DNA: TGTGCCAGCAGCCAGAGTTTCTATGGCTACACCTTC

D: NA
V: TRBV5-1
J: TRBJ1-3
size: few
CDR3: CASSLEGMGNTIYF
DNA: TGCGCCAGCAGCTTGGAGGGTATGGGAAACACCATATATTTT

D: TRBD1
V: TRBV7-2
J: TRBJ2-5
size: NA
CDR3: CASTERSTGVEETQYF
DNA: TGTGCCAGCACCGAACGCTCCACAGGGGTGGAAGAGACCCAGTACTTC

D: NA
V: TRBV4-1
J: TRBJ2-7
size: few
CDR3: CASSQPQGLTYF
DNA: TGCGCCAGTTCCCAGCCACAGGGTCTTACTTACTTC

D: TRBD1
V: TRBV6-6
J: TRBJ1-1
size: few
CDR3: CASSYPQGGNTEAFF
DNA: TGTGCCAGCAGTTACCCGCAGGGGGGAAACACTGAAGCTTTCTTT

D: NA
V: TRBV10-3
J: TRBJ2-7
size: many
CDR3: CATTANGGSSYEQYF
DNA: TGTGCCACCACCGCCAATGGGGGGTCGTCCTACGAGCAGTACTTC

D: NA
V: TRBV5-4
J: TRBJ1-1
size: NA
CDR3: CASSLNPPGMNTEAFF
DNA: TGTGCCAGCAGCTTGAACCCGCCAGGTATGAACACTGAAGCTTTCTTT

D: NA
V: TRBV7-9
J: TRBJ2-7
size: NA
CDR3: CASSEGKGVNF
DNA: TGTGCCAGCAGCGAGGGTAAAGGCGTGAACTTC